These 11 T cell receptor beta chains share one sample of origin, sequenced in a study of graft-versus-host responses after intestinal transplantation. TCRdb's table, derived via immunoSEQ multiplex PCR, lists solely in-frame clones and lacks some. The data contain just under 100,000 clones, around 90% of them singletons. Sequencing was performed on PBMCs, taken 450 to 480 days after intestinal transplant. The receptors were sampled from a human patient who received an intestinal transplant, so some T cells may come from the graft donor.

This clone was counted once. The CDR3 sequence is CASSRAPGVLGEAFF. The CDR3 DNA is TGTGCCAGCAGCCGGGCCCCAGGGGTGTTGGGTGAAGCTTTCTTT. The chain couples TRBV7-3 to TRBJ1-1; D may be TRBD1 (6 bases). V shed 5 bases and J shed 7 bases, with 20 bases lying between them. Germline values: CDR1 SGHTA, CDR2 FQGTGA. The CDR3 sequence is 15 residues long. Full variable domain (rest looked up from reference TRBV7-3 and TRBJ1-1): GAGVSQTPSNKVTEKGKYVELRCDPISGHTALYWYRQSLGQGPEFLIYFQGTGAADDSGLPNDRFFAVRPEGSVSTLKIQRTERGDSAVYLCASSRAPGVLGEAFFGQGTRLTVV.

This chain links TRBV10-2 with TRBJ2-5, with D perhaps TRBD2 (6 bases). Germline-derived CDR1 and CDR2 are WSHSY and SAAADI. The V gene lost 6 bases and the J gene lost 2 bases, with 10 bases spanning the gap. CDR3 length equals 13 residues. CDR3 DNA sequence: TGCGCCAGCAGGCGGGGAGGTCAAGAGACCCAGTACTTC. Translated, it gives CASRRGGQETQYF.

The chain links TRBV7-9 to TRBJ1-1, with TRBD1 as a possible D gene (5 bases). Germline V gives CDR1 SEHNR, CDR2 FQNEAQ (reference sequence). The CDR3 sequence is 15 residues long. Trimming pared 7 bases from V and 3 bases from J, leaving 18 bases between. CDR3 amino acids: CASTHRQGVDTEAFF. As DNA, the CDR3 is TGTGCCAGCACCCATCGTCAGGGAGTGGACACTGAAGCTTTCTTT.

Concerning this clone itself: The junction shows a germline mismatch at one end, possibly a read error. The rearrangement links TRBV7-7 to TRBJ2-1; D is uncertain. This CDR3 comprises 13 residues. CDR1 and CDR2 (germline): SSHAT, FNYEAQ (reference sequence). The CDR3 DNA reads as TGTGCTAGCAGCTTATTAGGCGCCGGTGAGCAGTTCTTC. Amino acid sequence: CASSLLGAGEQFF.

V is TRBV11-3 and J is TRBJ2-5; possibly TRBD2 for D (5 bases). Germline-derived CDR1 and CDR2 are SGHNT and YENEEA. V was clipped by 5 bases and J by 9 bases, with 13 bases between them. This CDR3 is 12 amino acids long. CDR3 sequence reads: CASSHFSGAQYF. CDR3 coding DNA: TGTGCCAGCAGCCACTTTTCCGGGGCCCAGTACTTC.

The rearrangement uses TRBV7-9 and TRBJ1-4; 9 nucleotides line up with TRBD1. The CDR3 length is 14 residues. Trimming at V came to 4 bases and at J to 8 bases, leaving 5 bases not matched to a gene. CDR1 is SEHNR, CDR2 FQNEAQ, per germline (reference sequence). The CDR3 region has the DNA TGTGCCAGCAGCTCGGACAGGGGAGGGGAAAAACTGTTTTTT. Its translation: CASSSDRGGEKLFF.

The CDR3 loop reads CASSLIRDHEQYF. DNA of the CDR3: TGTGCCAGCAGCTTAATCCGGGACCACGAGCAGTACTTC. The V gene is TRBV7-2, the J gene TRBJ2-7, with D tentatively TRBD1 or TRBD2 (5 bases each). CDR1 and CDR2 from the germline V gene are SGHTA and FQGNSA. The V gene lost 2 bases and the J gene lost 5 bases, with 10 bases spanning the gap. This CDR3 spans 13 amino acids.

V usage is TRBV9 and J usage is TRBJ2-1; 11 bases align to TRBD2. V gave up 3 bases and J gave up 3 bases; unmatched junction bases: 2. Germline CDR1 reads SGDLS; CDR2 reads YYNGEE. This CDR3 spans 15 amino acids. CDR3 amino acids: CASSALAGGYNEQFF. In nucleotides, the CDR3 is TGTGCCAGCAGCGCCCTAGCGGGGGGCTACAATGAGCAGTTCTTC.

The chain uses TRBV6-1 and TRBJ2-1; no firm D call. Germline-derived CDR1 and CDR2 are MNHNS and SASEGT. The CDR3 extends over 14 amino acids. The germline V and J ends were trimmed by 6 bases and 6 bases, with 15 bases remaining between them. As DNA, the CDR3 is TGTGCCAGCAGCCGGGCCCGGACCTTCAATGAGCAGTTCTTC. Its translation: CASSRARTFNEQFF.

CDR3 DNA: TGTGCCAGCAGCTCGATAAGTGCTGAAGCTTTCTTT. Residues: CASSSISAEAFF. The rearrangement links TRBV7-9 to TRBJ1-1; no firm D call. The germline V gene encodes CDR1 SEHNR and CDR2 FQNEAQ (reference sequence). The CDR3 contains 12 residues. V lost 4 bases and J lost 6, with 9 bases in between.

The J gene is TRBJ1-6, the V gene TRBV6-1; 7 bases match TRBD1. With V trimmed by 4 bases and J by 4 bases, 7 bases remained unmatched. This CDR3 spans 16 amino acids. Germline V CDR1 and CDR2: MNHNS, SASEGT. CDR3 sequence (DNA): TGTGCCAGCAGTGGATCCCGGGACAGATATAATTCACCCCTCCACTTT. Protein: CASSGSRDRYNSPLHF.